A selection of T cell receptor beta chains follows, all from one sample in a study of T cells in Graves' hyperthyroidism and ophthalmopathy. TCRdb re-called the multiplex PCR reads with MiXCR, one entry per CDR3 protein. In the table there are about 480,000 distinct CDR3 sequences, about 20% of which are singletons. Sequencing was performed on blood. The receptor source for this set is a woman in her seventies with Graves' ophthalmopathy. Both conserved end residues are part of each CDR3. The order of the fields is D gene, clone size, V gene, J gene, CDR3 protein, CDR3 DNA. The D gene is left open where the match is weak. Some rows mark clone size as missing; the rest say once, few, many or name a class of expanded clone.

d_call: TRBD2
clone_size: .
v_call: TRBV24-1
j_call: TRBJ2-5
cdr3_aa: CATSPRIELAGGKETQYF
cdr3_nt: TGTGCCACCAGCCCCCGGATCGAACTAGCGGGAGGGAAAGAGACCCAGTACTTC

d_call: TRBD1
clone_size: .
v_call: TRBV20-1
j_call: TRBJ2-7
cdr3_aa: CSARDPGTGGFYEQYF
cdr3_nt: TGCAGTGCTAGAGATCCCGGGACAGGGGGGTTCTACGAGCAGTACTTC

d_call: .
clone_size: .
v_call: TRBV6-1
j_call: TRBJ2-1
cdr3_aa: CASKIGGGGTQGFF
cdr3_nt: TGTGCCAGCAAAATAGGGGGAGGGGGGACTCAGGGGTTCTTC

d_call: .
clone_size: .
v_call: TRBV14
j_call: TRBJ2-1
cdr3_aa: CASSQDQGIRPQRQFF
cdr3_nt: TGTGCCAGCAGCCAAGATCAGGGGATCAGGCCTCAGCGGCAGTTCTTC

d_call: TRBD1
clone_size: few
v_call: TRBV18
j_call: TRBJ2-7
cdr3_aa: CASSPRGQGARDYEQYF
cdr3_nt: TGTGCCAGCTCACCACGGGGACAGGGGGCGCGGGACTACGAGCAGTACTTC

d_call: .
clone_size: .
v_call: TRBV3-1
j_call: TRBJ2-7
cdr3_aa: CASSQASNPGSSYEQYF
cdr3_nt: TGTGCCAGCAGCCAAGCCTCAAATCCCGGTAGCTCCTACGAGCAGTACTTC

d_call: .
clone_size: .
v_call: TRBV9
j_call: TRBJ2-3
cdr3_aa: CASSATSSTDTQYF
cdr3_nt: TGTGCCAGCAGCGCCACATCTAGCACAGATACGCAGTATTTT

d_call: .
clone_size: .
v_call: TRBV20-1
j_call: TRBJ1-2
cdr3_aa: CSAGGVGGGYTF
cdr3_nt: TGCAGTGCGGGCGGGGTAGGTGGCGGCTACACCTTC

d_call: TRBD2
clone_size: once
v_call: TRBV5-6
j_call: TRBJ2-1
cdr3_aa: CASSLRFELAVYNERFF
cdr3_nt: TGTGCCAGCAGCTTGAGATTTGAACTAGCGGTCTACAATGAGCGGTTCTTC

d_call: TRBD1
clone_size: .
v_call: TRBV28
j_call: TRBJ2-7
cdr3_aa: CASSSYRDRVSSYEQYF
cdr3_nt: TGTGCCAGCAGTTCATACCGGGACAGGGTGAGCTCCTACGAGCAGTACTTC

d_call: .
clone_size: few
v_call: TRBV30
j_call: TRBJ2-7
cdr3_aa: CAWSVLGYEQYF
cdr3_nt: TGTGCCTGGAGTGTGCTTGGGTACGAGCAGTACTTC

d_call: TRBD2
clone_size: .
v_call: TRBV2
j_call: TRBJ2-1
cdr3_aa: CASRLSGAGRQRSYNEQFF
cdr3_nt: TGTGCCAGCAGACTTTCTGGAGCGGGGCGACAACGATCCTACAATGAGCAGTTCTTC

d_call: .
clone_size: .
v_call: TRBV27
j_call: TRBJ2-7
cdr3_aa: CASSLSGVYYEQYF
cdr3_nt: TGTGCCAGCAGTTTATCTGGGGTATACTACGAGCAGTACTTC

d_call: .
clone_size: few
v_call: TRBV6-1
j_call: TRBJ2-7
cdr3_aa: CATTTGSLYEQYF
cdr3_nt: TGTGCCACCACAACAGGGTCCCTCTACGAGCAGTACTTC

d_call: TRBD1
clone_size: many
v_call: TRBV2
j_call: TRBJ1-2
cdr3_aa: CASRGQGSYGYTF
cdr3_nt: TGTGCCAGCAGGGGACAGGGTAGTTATGGCTACACCTTC

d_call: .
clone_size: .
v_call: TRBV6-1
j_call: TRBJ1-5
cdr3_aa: CASAPVRGFGNQPQHF
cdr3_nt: TGTGCCAGTGCCCCCGTTAGGGGTTTTGGCAATCAGCCCCAGCATTTT

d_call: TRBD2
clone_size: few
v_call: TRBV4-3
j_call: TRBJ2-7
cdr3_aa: CASSQGLAGVHEQYF
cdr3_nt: TGCGCCAGCAGCCAAGGACTAGCGGGAGTGCACGAGCAGTACTTC

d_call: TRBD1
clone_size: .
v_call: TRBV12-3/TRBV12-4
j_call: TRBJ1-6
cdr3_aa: CASSPGTGGKSPLHF
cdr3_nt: TGTGCCAGCAGTCCCGGGACAGGGGGGAAATCACCCCTCCACTTT

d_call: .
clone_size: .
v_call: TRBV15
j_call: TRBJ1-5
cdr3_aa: CATSNDDRPQHF
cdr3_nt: TGTGCCACCAGCAACGACGACAGGCCCCAGCATTTT

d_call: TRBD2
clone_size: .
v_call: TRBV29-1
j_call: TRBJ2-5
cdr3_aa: CSVRLAGNLETQYF
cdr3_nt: TGCAGCGTTAGACTAGCGGGAAACTTAGAGACCCAGTACTTC

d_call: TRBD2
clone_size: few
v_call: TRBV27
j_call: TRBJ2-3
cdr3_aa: CASREGSGTDTQYF
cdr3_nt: TGTGCCAGTAGGGAGGGGTCAGGCACAGATACGCAGTATTTT

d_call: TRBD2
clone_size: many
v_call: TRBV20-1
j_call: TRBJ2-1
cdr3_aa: CSARDGGRGMNEQFF
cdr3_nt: TGCAGTGCTAGAGATGGCGGGAGGGGGATGAATGAGCAGTTCTTC

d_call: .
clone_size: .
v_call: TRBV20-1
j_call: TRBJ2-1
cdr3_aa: CSATDTGGPNEQFF
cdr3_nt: TGCAGTGCGACGGACACCGGGGGGCCCAATGAGCAGTTCTTC

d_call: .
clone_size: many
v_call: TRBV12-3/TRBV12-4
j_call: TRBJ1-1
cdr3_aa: CASSFGLMNTEAFF
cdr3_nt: TGTGCCAGCAGTTTCGGACTGATGAACACTGAAGCTTTCTTT

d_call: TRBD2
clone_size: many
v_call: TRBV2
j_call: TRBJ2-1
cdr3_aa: CASSLAGGRDEQFF
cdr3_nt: TGTGCCAGCAGCCTAGCGGGAGGTAGGGATGAGCAGTTCTTC

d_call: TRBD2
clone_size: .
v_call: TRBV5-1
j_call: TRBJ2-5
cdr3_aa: CASRTSGGIQETQYF
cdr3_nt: TGCGCCAGCAGGACTAGCGGGGGAATTCAAGAGACCCAGTACTTC

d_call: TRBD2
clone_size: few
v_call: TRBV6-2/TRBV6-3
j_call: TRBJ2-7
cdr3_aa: CASRGLAQSVYEQYF
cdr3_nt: TGTGCCAGCAGAGGACTAGCGCAGTCAGTCTACGAGCAGTACTTC

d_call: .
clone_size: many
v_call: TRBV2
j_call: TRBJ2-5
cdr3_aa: CASRHHDVETQYF
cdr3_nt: TGTGCCAGCAGGCACCACGATGTGGAGACCCAGTACTTC

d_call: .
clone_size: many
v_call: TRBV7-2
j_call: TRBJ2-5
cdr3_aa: CASSSAGLLETQYF
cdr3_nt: TGTGCCAGCAGCTCGGCTGGTCTTCTAGAGACCCAGTACTTC

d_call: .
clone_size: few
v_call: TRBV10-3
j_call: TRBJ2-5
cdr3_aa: CAISEGGPQETQYF
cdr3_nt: TGTGCCATCAGTGAAGGAGGACCCCAAGAGACCCAGTACTTC

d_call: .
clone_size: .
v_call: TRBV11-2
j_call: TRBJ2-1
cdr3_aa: CASSRRGTGGSGNEQFF
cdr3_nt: TGTGCCAGCAGCAGAAGGGGGACTGGCGGGAGTGGCAATGAGCAGTTCTTC

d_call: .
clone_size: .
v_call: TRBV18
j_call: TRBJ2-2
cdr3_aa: CASSPFSGRTGELFF
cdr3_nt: TGTGCCAGCTCACCGTTCTCAGGTCGGACCGGGGAGCTGTTTTTT

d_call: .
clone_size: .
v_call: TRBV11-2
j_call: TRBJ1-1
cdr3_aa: CASSAGGENTEAFF
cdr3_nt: TGTGCCAGCAGTGCTGGGGGGGAGAACACTGAAGCTTTCTTT

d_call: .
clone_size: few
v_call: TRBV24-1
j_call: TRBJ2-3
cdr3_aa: CATSTPTGTDTQYF
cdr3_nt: TGTGCCACCAGTACCCCCACGGGCACAGATACGCAGTATTTT

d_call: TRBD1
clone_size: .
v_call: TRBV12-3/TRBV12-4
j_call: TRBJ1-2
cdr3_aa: CASGTGTNYGYTF
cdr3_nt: TGTGCCAGCGGGACAGGAACTAACTATGGCTACACCTTC

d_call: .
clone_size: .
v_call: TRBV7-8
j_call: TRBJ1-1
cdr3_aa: CASSLGVQEAFF
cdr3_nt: TGTGCCAGCAGCTTAGGGGTCCAAGAAGCTTTCTTT

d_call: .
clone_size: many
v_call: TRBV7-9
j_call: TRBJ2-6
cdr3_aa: CASSVGSGANVLTF
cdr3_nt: TGTGCCAGCTCGGTGGGCTCTGGGGCCAACGTCCTGACTTTC

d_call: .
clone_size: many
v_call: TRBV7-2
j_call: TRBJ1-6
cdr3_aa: CASSSPPSPLHF
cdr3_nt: TGTGCCAGCAGCTCGCCCCCATCACCCCTCCACTTT

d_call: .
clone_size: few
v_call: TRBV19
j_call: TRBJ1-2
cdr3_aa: CASSIGDGYTF
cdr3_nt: TGTGCCAGTAGTATCGGGGATGGCTACACCTTC

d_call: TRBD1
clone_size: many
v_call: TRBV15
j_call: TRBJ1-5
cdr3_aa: CATSRDADRVHSNQPQHF
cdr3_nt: TGTGCCACCAGCAGAGATGCGGACAGGGTACATAGCAATCAGCCCCAGCATTTT

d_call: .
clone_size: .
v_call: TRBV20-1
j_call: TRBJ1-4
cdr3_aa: CSGVWRGYEKLFF
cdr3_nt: TGCAGTGGAGTCTGGCGGGGTTATGAAAAACTGTTTTTT

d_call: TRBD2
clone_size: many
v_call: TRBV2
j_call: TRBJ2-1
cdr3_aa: CASSESLTSGEPRFF
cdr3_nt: TGTGCCAGCAGTGAATCCCTGACTAGCGGAGAACCTCGGTTCTTC

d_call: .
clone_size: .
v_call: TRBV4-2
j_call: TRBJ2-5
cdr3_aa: CASSQDTLRVHLYF
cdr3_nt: TGTGCCAGCAGCCAAGACACCCTGCGGGTTCATCTGTACTTC

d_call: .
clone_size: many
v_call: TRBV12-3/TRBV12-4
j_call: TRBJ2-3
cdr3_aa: CASSFGRDTQYF
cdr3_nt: TGTGCCAGCAGTTTTGGGCGAGATACGCAGTATTTT

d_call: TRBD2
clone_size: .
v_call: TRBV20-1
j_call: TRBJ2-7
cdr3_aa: CSASSGLESSYEQYF
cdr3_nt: TGCAGTGCTAGTAGCGGACTAGAGAGCTCCTACGAGCAGTACTTC

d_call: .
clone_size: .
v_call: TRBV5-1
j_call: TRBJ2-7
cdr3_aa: CASSYPTGGEQYF
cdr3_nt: TGCGCCAGCAGCTACCCCACCGGCGGCGAGCAGTACTTC

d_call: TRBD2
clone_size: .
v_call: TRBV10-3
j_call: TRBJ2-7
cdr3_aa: CAVREGLTYEQYF
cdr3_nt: TGTGCCGTCAGGGAGGGACTAACCTACGAGCAGTACTTC

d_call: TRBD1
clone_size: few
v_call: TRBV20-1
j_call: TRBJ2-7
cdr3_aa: CSATPGQTLYEQYF
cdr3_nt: TGCAGTGCTACTCCGGGACAGACCCTCTACGAGCAGTACTTC

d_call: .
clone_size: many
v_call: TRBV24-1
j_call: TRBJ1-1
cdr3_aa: CATIEAWQNTEAFF
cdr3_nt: TGTGCCACCATCGAGGCGTGGCAGAACACTGAAGCTTTCTTT

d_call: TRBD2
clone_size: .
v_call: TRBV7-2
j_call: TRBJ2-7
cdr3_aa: CASSSPGLAGNKQYF
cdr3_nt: TGTGCCAGCAGCTCGCCGGGACTAGCGGGAAACAAGCAGTACTTC

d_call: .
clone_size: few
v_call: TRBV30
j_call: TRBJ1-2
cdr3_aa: CAWSGGGWGYTF
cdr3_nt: TGTGCCTGGAGTGGGGGGGGATGGGGCTACACCTTC

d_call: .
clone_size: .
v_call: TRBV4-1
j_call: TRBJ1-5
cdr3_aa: CASSQGTTSNQPQHF
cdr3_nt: TGCGCCAGCAGCCAAGGGACAACTAGCAATCAGCCCCAGCATTTT

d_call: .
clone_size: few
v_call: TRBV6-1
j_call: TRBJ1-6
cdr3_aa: CASSVPGRDNSPLHF
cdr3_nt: TGTGCCAGCAGTGTCCCGGGACGGGATAATTCACCCCTCCACTTT

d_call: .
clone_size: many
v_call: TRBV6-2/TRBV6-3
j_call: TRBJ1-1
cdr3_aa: CASSKGLVGNTEAFF
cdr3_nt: TGTGCCAGCAGTAAAGGCCTCGTGGGGAACACTGAAGCTTTCTTT

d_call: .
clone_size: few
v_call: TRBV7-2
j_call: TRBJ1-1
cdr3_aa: CASTSGGPGAFF
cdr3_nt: TGTGCCAGCACCTCGGGGGGGCCTGGAGCTTTCTTT